This T cell receptor (beta chain) stems from a study of T cell repertoires in cytomegalovirus infection. Study details: Both a matching HLA type and CMV infection were indicated by public TCR beta signatures.

This clonotype was seen a few times. This CDR3 has 13 amino acids. Per the germline V gene, CDR1 is SQVTM and CDR2 is ANQGSEA. The germline V and J ends were trimmed by 5 bases and 5 bases, with 15 bases remaining between them. TCRdb processed the reads anew with MiXCR; each CDR3 protein has one entry. This table holds over 200,000 distinct CDR3 sequences, approximately 15% found once. The sequencing input was PBMCs. The TCR was taken from a human donor in good health (CMV status not recorded). Some clones in this sample may be carry-over from other donors' samples. The chain recombines TRBV29-1 with TRBJ1-1; D gene uncertain. CDR3 sequence reads: CSVSGGVETEAFF. CDR3 DNA: TGCAGCGTTAGTGGCGGGGTGGAAACTGAAGCTTTCTTT.